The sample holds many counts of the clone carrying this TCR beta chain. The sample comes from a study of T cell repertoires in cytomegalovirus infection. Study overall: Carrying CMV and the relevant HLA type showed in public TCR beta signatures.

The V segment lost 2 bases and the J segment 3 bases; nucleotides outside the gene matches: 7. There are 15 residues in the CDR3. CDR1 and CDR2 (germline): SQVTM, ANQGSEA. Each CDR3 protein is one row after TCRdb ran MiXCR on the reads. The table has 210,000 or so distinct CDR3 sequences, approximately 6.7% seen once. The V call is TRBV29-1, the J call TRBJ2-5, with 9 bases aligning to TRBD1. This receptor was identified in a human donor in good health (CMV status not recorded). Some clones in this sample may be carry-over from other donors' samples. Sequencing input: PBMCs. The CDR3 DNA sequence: TGCAGCGTTGAACCCTCGGGACAGGGTAAAGAGACCCAGTACTTC. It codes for CSVEPSGQGKETQYF. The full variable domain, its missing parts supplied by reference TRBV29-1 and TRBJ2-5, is SAVISQKPSRDICQRGTSLTIQCQVDSQVTMMFWYRQQPGQSLTLIATANQGSEATYESGFVIDKFPISRPNLTFSTLTVSNMSPEDSSIYLCSVEPSGQGKETQYFGPGTRLLVL.